The source of this TCR beta chain is a study of cytomegalovirus exposure and HLA in healthy donors. General study findings and limits: TCR beta chain V- and J-gene trimming was linked, in a later analysis, to a missense variant in DCLRE1C. Among TCR beta chains, those listed as cytomegalovirus-associated numbered over 150.

PCR primers comprised 60 Vbeta and 13 Jbeta primers. Sequenced by immunoSEQ multiplex PCR; TCRdb stores in-frame clones only, minus some. The sample contains about 69,000 clones, under 80% of which appear only once. As concerns this clone: Antigen specificity is unknown.

The germline V gene has CDR1 LGHNT and CDR2 FRNRAP. CDR3 length equals 12 residues. V was clipped by 2 bases and J by 8 bases, with 7 bases between them. The sequenced sample consisted of PBMCs. This clonotype originated in a male donor in good health and CMV-seropositive. This chain joins TRBV12-5 and TRBJ2-1; no clear D. CDR3 region: CASGLRRDEQFF. CDR3 in DNA: TGTGCTAGTGGTTTGCGTCGGGATGAGCAGTTCTTC.